This TCR beta chain was documented in a study of blood T cells in healthy people across ages. Study observations and caveats: Long-lived donors had more naive CD4+ cells and higher diversity than aged donors.

In terms of origin and age, donors were healthy Caucasian individuals from Russia aged about 6 to 95. Primers used in a second PCR of roughly 6 to 11 cycles were a sample-barcoded 5' primer and a J-beta primer mix. TCRdb processed the 5' RACE reads anew with MiXCR; each CDR3 protein has one entry. The sample has 250,000 to 300,000 distinct CDR3 sequences; 25% to 30% are singletons. This CDR3 spans 13 amino acids. Trimming took 6 bases from V and 0 from J, leaving 8 bases between them. This clonotype was recorded at least ten times. Antigen specificity is unknown. The sequence was obtained from a woman in her 70s in good health. Sequenced sample: blood. V is TRBV12-3 or TRBV12-4 and J is TRBJ1-1; D is ambiguous. The CDR3 nucleotides read TGTGCCAGCAGAAACGGTCTGAACACTGAAGCTTTCTTT. It yields the protein CASRNGLNTEAFF.